These 17 T cell receptor beta chains originate from one sample sequenced in a study of identical twins. TCRdb ran MiXCR on the 5' RACE reads and lists one entry per CDR3 protein. The sample contains a few hundred thousand distinct CDR3 sequences, 9% of which appear only once. The material sequenced was naive T cells sorted from blood. These receptors originate from a woman in her forties or fifties in good health.

In regard to this clonotype: A much more abundant neighbour one base away suggests this may be a read error. This chain connects TRBV12-3 or TRBV12-4 to TRBJ2-1, with 10 nucleotides matching TRBD2. This CDR3 contains 16 residues. In DNA form, the CDR3 reads TGTTCCAGCAGTTCCCTCATACTAGCGGGAAGGAATGAGCAGTTCTTC. It is translated as CSSSSLILAGRNEQFF.

This clonotype showed up many times. The V call is TRBV25-1, the J call TRBJ2-7; D remains ambiguous. CDR3 length: 15 residues. V was pared by 4 bases and J by 2 bases, with 15 bases between. Germline-derived CDR1 and CDR2 are MGHDK and SYGVNS. CDR3 loop: CASSADDSPPYEQYF. CDR3 DNA: TGTGCCAGCAGTGCCGATGACTCGCCCCCCTACGAGCAGTACTTC.

The chain links TRBV7-9 to TRBJ2-6; 10 nucleotides agree with TRBD1. CDR1 and CDR2 from the germline V gene are SEHNR and FQNEAQ (reference sequence). The CDR3 contains 18 residues. The ends lost 5 bases at V and 1 base at J; junction bases unmatched: 8. The CDR3 protein is CASSLKTGGASGANVLTF. CDR3 nucleotide sequence: TGTGCCAGCAGCCTAAAGACAGGGGGCGCTTCTGGGGCCAACGTCCTGACTTTC.

Many counts were recorded for this clonotype. The gene calls are TRBV30 and TRBJ2-3, with a weak D call TRBD2 (6 bases). Per germline, CDR1 GTSNPN and CDR2 SVGIG (reference sequence). Trimming left V 6 bases short and J 6 bases short, with 10 bases between. This CDR3 contains 11 residues. The CDR3, as DNA: TGTGCCTGCCGACGGGGGGATACGCAGTATTTT. Protein: CACRRGDTQYF.

This clonotype has a count of ten or more. The chain combines TRBV5-1 with TRBJ2-2; D unresolved. The germline V and J ends were trimmed by 4 bases and 1 base, with 14 bases remaining between them. The CDR3 is 16 residues long. Germline CDR1 SGHRS, CDR2 YFSETQ. The CDR3 protein is CASSPVGSLNTGELFF. The CDR3 coding sequence is TGCGCCAGCAGCCCGGTCGGGTCCTTGAACACCGGGGAGCTGTTTTTT.

In its sample, this clonotype was seen a few times. The rearrangement links TRBV5-1 to TRBJ2-2; perhaps TRBD2 as D (6 bases). The germline V gene has CDR1 SGHRS and CDR2 YFSETQ. V gave up 4 bases and J gave up 3 bases, with 13 bases separating them. The CDR3 is 15 amino acids. The CDR3 DNA reads TGCGCCAGCAGCCCCGGGACTCCTGACACCGGGGAGCTGTTTTTT. Amino acids: CASSPGTPDTGELFF. The full variable domain, rest sourced from reference TRBV5-1 and TRBJ2-2, is KAGVTQTPRYLIKTRGQQVTLSCSPISGHRSVSWYQQTPGQGLQFLFEYFSETQRNKGNFPGRFSGRQFSNSRSEMNVSTLELGDSALYLCASSPGTPDTGELFFGEGSRLTVL.

This clonotype was recorded at least ten times. V usage is TRBV29-1 and J usage is TRBJ2-1, with TRBD2 matching over 10 bases. V dropped 1 base and J dropped 0; count of bases not matched to a gene: 0. Per germline, CDR1 SQVTM and CDR2 ANQGSEA. The CDR3 contains 15 residues. CDR3 nucleotide sequence: TGCAGCGTTGAAGCTAGCGGGAGCTCCTACAATGAGCAGTTCTTC. Encoded protein: CSVEASGSSYNEQFF.

V is TRBV18 and J is TRBJ2-1, with 13 bases aligning to TRBD2. CDR3 length: 16 residues. With 2 bases clipped from V and 8 bases from J, the junction kept 6 bases outside the gene matches. CDR1 KGHSH and CDR2 LQKENI come from the germline V gene. The CDR3 is CASSPEGLAGNDEQFF. The CDR3 DNA sequence: TGTGCCAGCTCACCAGAGGGACTAGCGGGAAACGATGAGCAGTTCTTC.

This clonotype was detected ten times or more. This chain connects TRBV10-2 to TRBJ1-2; TRBD1 matches at 10 bases. Germline CDR1 is WSHSY and CDR2 is SAAADI. Trimming at V came to 0 bases and at J to 8 bases, leaving 6 bases not matched to a gene. CDR3 length: 15 residues. CDR3 sequence reads: CASSESGQGIVGYTF. The DNA of the CDR3 is TGCGCCAGCAGTGAGTCGGGACAGGGGATTGTGGGCTACACCTTC.

With regard to this clonotype: A single base separates this from a much larger clone, so it may be a read error. The chain couples TRBV7-9 to TRBJ2-3; 10 bases agree with TRBD2. V trimming: 4 bases; J trimming: 9 bases; junction bases outside the gene matches: 13. The germline V gene encodes CDR1 SEHNR and CDR2 FQNEAQ (reference sequence). The CDR3 spans 16 residues. The CDR3 DNA reads TGTGCCAGCAGCTATAATAGCGGGAGGCACCTGGAAACGCAGTATTTT. Translation gives CASSYNSGRHLETQYF.

V gene TRBV12-3 or TRBV12-4 combines with J gene TRBJ2-4; 9 bases line up with TRBD1. The trim removed 7 bases at V and 9 bases at J, leaving 4 bases unmatched. This CDR3 has 12 amino acids. The CDR3 DNA reads TGTGCCAGCAACAGGGGGCAGGGCATTCAGTACTTC. Protein sequence: CASNRGQGIQYF.

In this sample, this clonotype turned up a few times. The chain has TRBV20-1 and TRBJ2-7; the match to TRBD1 covers 8 bases. This CDR3 contains 14 residues. Germline V CDR1 and CDR2: DFQATT, SNEGSKA (reference sequence). With V trimmed by 5 bases and J by 4 bases, 10 bases remained unmatched. The CDR3 region is CSAHDRGIGYEQYF. The CDR3 DNA is TGCAGTGCTCATGACAGGGGCATCGGTTACGAGCAGTACTTC.

This clonotype was counted many times. The rearrangement links TRBV5-5 to TRBJ1-1, with D unclear. This CDR3 comprises 13 residues. The V gene lost 4 bases and the J gene lost 1 base, with 8 bases spanning the gap. Per germline, CDR1 SGHKS and CDR2 YYEKEE (reference sequence). CDR3 in amino acids: CASSKNGNTEAFF. For the CDR3, the DNA is TGTGCCAGCAGCAAGAACGGGAACACTGAAGCTTTCTTT.

V usage is TRBV28 and J usage is TRBJ2-7; possible D gene TRBD2, 6 bases. V lost 7 bases, J lost 2 bases, and 18 bases lay in between. Per germline, CDR1 MDHEN and CDR2 SYDVKM. This CDR3 spans 15 amino acids. The chain's CDR3 is CASIGTRGGPYEQYF. Here the CDR3 DNA reads TGTGCCAGCATAGGGACCCGGGGAGGACCCTACGAGCAGTACTTC. Full variable domain (outside the CDR3, taken from reference TRBV28 and TRBJ2-7): DVKVTQSSRYLVKRTGEKVFLECVQDMDHENMFWYRQDPGLGLRLIYFSYDVKMKEKGDIPEGYSVSREKKERFSLILESASTNQTSMYLCASIGTRGGPYEQYFGPGTRLTVT.

The chain combines TRBV14 with TRBJ2-3, with D perhaps TRBD1 or TRBD2 (5 bases each). The V gene lost 4 bases and the J gene lost 6 bases, with 14 bases spanning the gap. The germline CDR1 and CDR2 sequences are SGHDN and FVKESK. This CDR3 region has 14 residues. The CDR3 protein is CASSRGPPRDTQYF. In DNA form, the CDR3 reads TGTGCCAGCAGCCGGGGACCGCCAAGGGATACGCAGTATTTT. The entire variable domain, with the rest obtained from reference TRBV14 and TRBJ2-3, is as follows: EAGVTQFPSHSVIEKGQTVTLRCDPISGHDNLYWYRRVMGKEIKFLLHFVKESKQDESGMPNNRFLAERTGGTYSTLKVQPAELEDSGVYFCASSRGPPRDTQYFGPGTRLTVL.

Only a few counts were recorded for this clonotype. The chain carries TRBV18 and TRBJ2-1; TRBD2 matches 10 bases. CDR1 is KGHSH, CDR2 LQKENI, per germline. V dropped 5 bases and J dropped 6; count of bases not matched to a gene: 7. The CDR3 sequence is 15 residues long. In DNA, the CDR3 is TGTGCCAGCTCAACAGCGGGAGGGCCAGGCAATGAGCAGTTCTTC. Protein sequence: CASSTAGGPGNEQFF. Full variable domain (rest looked up from reference TRBV18 and TRBJ2-1): NAGVMQNPRHLVRRRGQEARLRCSPMKGHSHVYWYRQLPEEGLKFMVYLQKENIIDESGMPKERFSAEFPKEGPSILRIQQVVRGDSAAYFCASSTAGGPGNEQFFGPGTRLTVL.

The gene calls are TRBV12-3 or TRBV12-4 and TRBJ2-5; 7 bases map to TRBD1. With 6 bases clipped from V and 4 bases from J, the junction kept 8 bases outside the gene matches. The CDR3 is 14 amino acids. The CDR3, as DNA: TGTGCCAGCAGGCGAACAGGGGCGGGAGAGACCCAGTACTTC. Encoded protein: CASRRTGAGETQYF.